These 25 T cell receptor beta chains originate from one sample sequenced in a study of T-cell memory formation after mild COVID-19. TCRdb reprocessed the 5' RACE reads via MiXCR and lists one record per CDR3 protein. The sample consists of around 300,000 distinct CDR3 sequences, roughly an eighth of them appearing once. Source material: PBMCs or a T cell subset sorted from them (not recorded which). The receptor source for this set is a man younger than 30 who had mild COVID-19 (a few samples of this study predate the infection). Cell type and time point are not known.

The chain couples TRBV28 to TRBJ1-2; D is unclear. V was shortened by 5 bases and J by 4 bases, with 14 bases between the two germline ends. CDR3 length: 14 residues. In germline, CDR1 is MDHEN, CDR2 SYDVKM. Here the CDR3 reads CASSTPGGSYGYTF. CDR3 sequence (DNA): TGTGCCAGCAGTACTCCTGGAGGGTCCTATGGCTACACCTTC.

The chain couples TRBV28 to TRBJ1-2; 7 nucleotides align to TRBD1. The germline V gene encodes CDR1 MDHEN and CDR2 SYDVKM. The CDR3 contains 15 residues. Unmatched junction bases numbered 7, after V lost 6 bases and J lost 0 bases. CDR3 nucleotide sequence: TGTGCCAGCAGATTGACAGGGCCCACTAACTATGGCTACACCTTC. It encodes CASRLTGPTNYGYTF.

This chain links TRBV4-1 with TRBJ1-6, with D possibly being TRBD1 (6 bases). Trimming left V 0 bases short and J 12 bases short, with 18 bases between. Germline lookup yields CDR1 MGHRA and CDR2 YSYEKL. This CDR3 has 16 amino acids. The CDR3 sequence: CASSQDQFAGELPLHF. The CDR3 region has the DNA TGCGCCAGCAGCCAAGATCAGTTCGCAGGGGAGCTACCCCTCCACTTT.

Only a few counts were recorded for this clonotype. The V gene is TRBV6-2 or TRBV6-3, the J gene TRBJ2-1, with 10 nucleotides matching TRBD1. The germline gives CDR1 MNHEY, CDR2 SVGEGT. With V trimmed by 5 bases and J by 7 bases, 5 bases remained unmatched. CDR3 length equals 14 residues. The CDR3 reads CASSGGDRGNEQFF. Here the CDR3 DNA reads TGTGCCAGCAGTGGGGGGGACAGGGGTAATGAGCAGTTCTTC.

This clonotype was counted between two and nine times. The chain uses TRBV7-2 and TRBJ1-5; TRBD1 might be the D (6 bases). Germline CDR1 and CDR2: SGHTA and FQGNSA. The CDR3 is made up of 15 amino acids. Between the trimmed V and J ends, which lost 5 bases and 3 bases, there was a span of 14 bases. The DNA of the CDR3 is TGTGCCAGCAGCCCAAGGACAGCCTACAATCAGCCCCAGCATTTT. Its translation: CASSPRTAYNQPQHF.

The chain couples TRBV29-1 to TRBJ1-6, with D perhaps matching TRBD1 (5 bases). V was pared by 5 bases and J by 3 bases, with 11 bases between. This CDR3 spans 14 amino acids. Germline loops: CDR1 SQVTM, CDR2 ANQGSEA. Here the CDR3 reads CSVWDGSYNSPLHF. CDR3 bases: TGCAGCGTTTGGGACGGGAGCTATAATTCACCCCTCCACTTT. Using reference TRBV29-1 and TRBJ1-6 for the parts outside the CDR3, the full variable domain is SAVISQKPSRDICQRGTSLTIQCQVDSQVTMMFWYRQQPGQSLTLIATANQGSEATYESGFVIDKFPISRPNLTFSTLTVSNMSPEDSSIYLCSVWDGSYNSPLHFGNGTRLTVT.

The chain couples TRBV6-5 to TRBJ2-4; D unresolved. Germline loops: CDR1 MNHEY, CDR2 SVGAGI. Between the trimmed V and J ends, which lost 6 bases and 0 bases, there was a span of 12 bases. The CDR3 extends over 15 amino acids. CDR3 in amino acids: CASRVPGLAKNIQYF. For the CDR3, the DNA is TGTGCCAGCAGGGTACCCGGCTTAGCCAAAAACATTCAGTACTTC.

There are a few counts of this clonotype. The genes are TRBV6-5 and TRBJ2-2; 8 bases are a match to TRBD1. The CDR3 totals 15 residues. CDR1 and CDR2 from the germline V gene are MNHEY and SVGAGI. V lost 5 bases, J lost 4 bases, and 6 bases stayed unmatched. Here the CDR3 reads CASSHEGTGTGELFF. DNA for the CDR3: TGTGCCAGCAGTCACGAAGGGACAGGCACCGGGGAGCTGTTTTTT.

This clonotype was recorded a few times. V is TRBV6-2 or TRBV6-3 and J is TRBJ1-5, with 7 bases that match TRBD1. Trimming removed 0 bases from V and 7 bases from J; junction bases left unmatched: 3. The CDR3 is 14 residues long. Looked up from germline, CDR1 is MNHEY and CDR2 is SVGEGT. The CDR3 here is CASSYSGGGQPQHF. In DNA form, the CDR3 reads TGTGCCAGCAGTTACTCAGGGGGCGGACAGCCCCAGCATTTT.

A few counts support this clonotype. V gene TRBV6-4 combines with J gene TRBJ2-3, with 9 bases lining up with TRBD1. Trimming took 5 bases from V and 6 from J; bases not matched to a gene: 18. The germline CDR1 and CDR2 sequences are MRHNA and SNTAGT. This CDR3 comprises 18 residues. The CDR3 is CASSPGPGTGNGGDTQYF. In DNA, the CDR3 is TGTGCCAGCAGTCCAGGACCAGGGACAGGGAACGGTGGCGATACGCAGTATTTT.

The CDR3 DNA reads as TGTGCCAGCCGGGACAGGGGGAATCAGCCCCAGCATTTT. Translation: CASRDRGNQPQHF. V gene TRBV19 combines with J gene TRBJ1-5; 11 nucleotides align to TRBD1. The CDR3 has 13 residues. V lost 9 bases to trimming and J lost 4 bases; unmatched junction nucleotides: 2. Germline CDR1 LNHDA, CDR2 SQIVND (reference sequence).

This clonotype has just a few counts. J is TRBJ1-1 and V is TRBV20-1; a possible D gene is TRBD1 (6 bases). Germline CDR1 and CDR2: DFQATT and SNEGSKA (reference sequence). CDR3 length equals 14 residues. V was clipped by 2 bases and J by 1 base, with 11 bases between them. CDR3 residues: CSARFGGANTEAFF. The CDR3 DNA reads as TGCAGTGCTAGATTTGGGGGCGCGAACACTGAAGCTTTCTTT.

The table lists this clonotype with a few counts. CDR3 residues: CASSRGNSGANVLTF. The DNA of the CDR3 is TGTGCCAGCAGCCGGGGAAACTCTGGGGCCAACGTCCTGACTTTC. The chain joins TRBV4-2 to TRBJ2-6, with unresolved D. The CDR3 has 15 residues. The germline CDR1 and CDR2 sequences are LGHNA and YNFKEQ. V dropped 4 bases and J dropped 0 bases, with 7 bases sitting between them.

This clonotype was found a few times. The V gene is TRBV4-1, the J gene TRBJ1-6, with D maybe TRBD1 (6 bases). The CDR3 runs 15 residues. The germline CDR1 and CDR2 sequences are MGHRA and YSYEKL. V lost 5 bases and J 8 bases, leaving 16 bases between the germline ends. For the CDR3, the DNA is TGCGCCAGCAGCGACCTACGGGGGGCTGATTCACCCCTCCACTTT. Its translation: CASSDLRGADSPLHF.

This clonotype was seen repeatedly, ten times or more. The chain couples TRBV7-3 to TRBJ2-1; 11 nucleotides match TRBD2. Germline V gives CDR1 SGHTA, CDR2 FQGTGA. This CDR3 is 15 amino acids long. The trim removed 5 bases at V and 4 bases at J, leaving 4 bases unmatched. The CDR3 DNA follows: TGTGCCAGCAGCAAACTAGCGGGGGCTTACAATGAGCAGTTCTTC. Amino acids: CASSKLAGAYNEQFF.

This chain joins TRBV5-1 and TRBJ1-3; D gene ambiguous. The germline V and J ends were trimmed by 7 bases and 0 bases, with 11 bases remaining between them. The CDR3 contains 14 residues. Germline V CDR1 and CDR2: SGHRS, YFSETQ. The chain's CDR3 is CASQTDLSGNTIYF. In DNA form, the CDR3 reads TGCGCCAGCCAGACGGACCTCTCTGGAAACACCATATATTTT.

This clonotype came up a few times. The chain has TRBV12-3 or TRBV12-4 and TRBJ1-1; D not resolved. Deletions cut 3 bases from V and 4 bases from J, with 15 bases between. The CDR3 is made up of 15 amino acids. CDR3 loop: CASSFTPRGVTEAFF. CDR3 nucleotides: TGTGCCAGCAGTTTCACCCCACGCGGAGTCACTGAAGCTTTCTTT.

In its sample, this clonotype was seen a few times. Here the CDR3 DNA reads TGTGCCAGCAGCTCAGCAGGCTCGGGAGGCTACGAGCAGTACTTC. As protein: CASSSAGSGGYEQYF. The V call is TRBV7-9, the J call TRBJ2-7; 7 bases fit TRBD2. Germline assignment: CDR1 SEHNR and CDR2 FQNEAQ (reference sequence). This CDR3 comprises 15 residues. V lost 4 bases, J lost 3 bases, and 9 bases stayed unmatched.

The chain couples TRBV4-2 to TRBJ2-5; D unresolved. With 0 bases removed from V and 5 bases from J, the gap between germline ends came to 13 bases. The CDR3 runs to 15 residues. Per the germline V gene, CDR1 is LGHNA and CDR2 is YNFKEQ. The CDR3 bases are TGTGCCAGCAGCCAAGATTTGGTACTACCGGAGACCCAGTACTTC. Its protein product is CASSQDLVLPETQYF.

This clonotype was counted a few times. The genes are TRBV25-1 and TRBJ2-3, with 9 bases identical to TRBD2. Trimming cost V 6 bases and J 2 bases; bases outside gene matches: 6. This CDR3 is 15 amino acids long. CDR1 and CDR2 (germline): MGHDK, SYGVNS. DNA of the CDR3: TGTGCCAGCAGAGGTCAGCGGGGGGTCACAGATACGCAGTATTTT. Translating gives CASRGQRGVTDTQYF.

V usage is TRBV20-1 and J usage is TRBJ1-5, with a weak D call TRBD1 (6 bases). Trimming removed 6 bases from V and 0 bases from J, with 12 bases in between. The CDR3 consists of 14 residues. From germline, CDR1 is DFQATT and CDR2 SNEGSKA (reference sequence). CDR3 sequence (DNA): TGCAGTGCAGGGGGAAGATATAGCAATCAGCCCCAGCATTTT. Its translation: CSAGGRYSNQPQHF.

This clonotype was seen a handful of times. CDR3 sequence: CASSNRQGRMNTEAFF. The CDR3 coding sequence is TGTGCCAGCAGTAACCGACAGGGCAGGATGAACACTGAAGCTTTCTTT. V usage is TRBV2 and J usage is TRBJ1-1, with 7 bases matching TRBD1. The ends lost 5 bases at V and 0 bases at J; junction bases unmatched: 9. The CDR3 has 16 residues. CDR1 is SNHLY, CDR2 FYNNEI, per germline.

The chain joins TRBV3-1 to TRBJ2-7; 12 nucleotides agree with TRBD2. The CDR3 has 15 amino acids. Germline CDR1 reads LGHDT; CDR2 reads YNNKEL (reference sequence). V lost 4 bases and J lost 6; bases outside the gene matches: 7. DNA of the CDR3: TGTGCCAGCAGCCCCCGGACTAGCGGGGTCGGCGAGCAGTACTTC. Encoded protein: CASSPRTSGVGEQYF.

This clonotype turned up a few times. The chain is built from TRBV9 and TRBJ2-6; possibly TRBD1 or TRBD2 for D (5 bases each). This CDR3 comprises 17 residues. The V gene's germline CDR1 is SGDLS and CDR2 YYNGEE. Trimming left V 5 bases short and J 0 bases short, with 15 bases between. Here the CDR3 DNA reads TGTGCCAGCAGGGGGCCGGGACGTTCCTCTGGGGCCAACGTCCTGACTTTC. Residues: CASRGPGRSSGANVLTF.

In DNA form, the CDR3 reads TGTGCCAGCAGCCCTTTAAACACAGATACGCAGTATTTT. Translating it yields CASSPLNTDTQYF. V gene TRBV9 combines with J gene TRBJ2-3; D is unresolved. With 4 bases removed from V and 2 bases from J, the gap between germline ends came to 8 bases. Germline CDR1 and CDR2: SGDLS and YYNGEE. CDR3 length: 13 residues. The full variable domain, with the rest looked up from reference TRBV9 and TRBJ2-3, is DSGVTQTPKHLITATGQRVTLRCSPRSGDLSVYWYQQSLDQGLQFLIQYYNGEERAKGNILERFSAQQFPDLHSELNLSSLELGDSALYFCASSPLNTDTQYFGPGTRLTVL.